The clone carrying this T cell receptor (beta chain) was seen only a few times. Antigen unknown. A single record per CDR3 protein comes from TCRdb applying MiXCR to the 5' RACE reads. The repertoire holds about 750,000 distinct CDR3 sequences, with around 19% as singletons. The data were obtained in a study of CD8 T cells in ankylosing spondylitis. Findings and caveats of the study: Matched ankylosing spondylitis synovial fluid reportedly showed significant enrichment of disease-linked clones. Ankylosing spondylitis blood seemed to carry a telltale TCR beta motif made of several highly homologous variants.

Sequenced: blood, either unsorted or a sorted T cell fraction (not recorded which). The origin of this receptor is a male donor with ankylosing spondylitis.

CDR3 sequence reads: CASSQEGTSGSYTGELFF. Written as DNA, the CDR3 is TGCGCCAGCAGCCAAGAAGGAACTAGCGGCAGCTACACCGGGGAGCTGTTTTTT. V and J are TRBV4-3 and TRBJ2-2; TRBD2 matches 8 bases. The CDR3 loop spans 18 amino acids. Germline CDR1 and CDR2: LGHNA and YSLEER. With V trimmed by 0 bases and J by 3 bases, 9 bases remained unmatched.